The 22 T cell receptor beta chains below come from one sample, sequenced in a study of CD8+ T cells in alopecia areata. Extracted RNA was reverse transcribed into cDNA, the sequencing template. Generated by immunoSEQ multiplex PCR, the TCRdb table keeps only in-frame clones and is missing some. The sample contains about 200,000 clones, about 56% of which appear only once. The sample taken for sequencing was CD8+ T cells sorted from blood. All receptors come from a human donor in good health.

The CDR3 loop reads CSVNTFGSNTGELFF. In DNA form, the CDR3 reads TGCAGCGTTAATACGTTTGGTTCGAACACCGGGGAGCTGTTTTTT. The chain couples TRBV29-1 to TRBJ2-2; D uncertain. With 5 bases removed from V and 0 bases from J, the gap between germline ends came to 13 bases. The CDR3 extends over 15 amino acids. Germline V CDR1 and CDR2: SQVTM, ANQGSEA.

In its sample, this clone was seen a few times. The chain combines TRBV4-1 with TRBJ1-1; D possibly corresponds to TRBD1 (6 bases). The CDR3 has 16 amino acids. Looked up from germline, CDR1 is MGHRA and CDR2 is YSYEKL. With 1 base removed from V and 3 bases from J, the gap between germline ends came to 15 bases. The CDR3 DNA reads TGCGCCAGCAGCCAAGTGCAGGGGAGGATTGACACTGAAGCTTTCTTT. Translated, it gives CASSQVQGRIDTEAFF.

CDR3 coding DNA: TGCGCCAGCAGCCCAGAAGCTAACTATGGCTACACCTTC. It codes for CASSPEANYGYTF. The chain joins TRBV4-1 to TRBJ1-2; D not certain. The CDR3 has 13 amino acids. In germline, CDR1 is MGHRA, CDR2 YSYEKL. V lost 4 bases, J lost 0 bases, and 6 bases lay in between.

This clone was recorded a few times. The chain carries TRBV19 and TRBJ1-4; possibly TRBD1 for D (6 bases). The CDR3 loop spans 13 amino acids. CDR1 and CDR2 (germline): LNHDA, SQIVND (reference sequence). The ends were cut back, 5 bases at V and 14 bases at J, with 18 bases in the middle. CDR3 nucleotide sequence: TGTGCCAGTAGTGACAGAGACAGGCTTCGTCTGTTTTTT. Its protein product is CASSDRDRLRLFF.

The gene calls are TRBV11-2 and TRBJ2-1, with unresolved D. Looked up from germline, CDR1 is SGHAT and CDR2 is FQNNGV. The CDR3 contains 11 residues. Deletions cut 1 base from V and 9 bases from J, with 4 bases between. The DNA of the CDR3 is TGTGCCAGCAGCTTAGTTCTTGAGCAGTTCTTC. Encoded protein: CASSLVLEQFF.

The chain is built from TRBV27 and TRBJ1-1; TRBD1 might be the D (6 bases). Per germline, CDR1 MNHEY and CDR2 SMNVEV (reference sequence). Trimming pared 5 bases from V and 1 base from J, leaving 14 bases between. This CDR3 region has 15 residues. CDR3 DNA sequence: TGTGCCAGCAGTCCCTACCAGGGGCCGAACACTGAAGCTTTCTTT. This sequence encodes CASSPYQGPNTEAFF.

The chain combines TRBV7-9 with TRBJ2-1; D is possibly TRBD2 (6 bases). V was shortened by 11 bases and J by 1 base, with 9 bases between the two germline ends. This CDR3 comprises 12 residues. The germline V gene encodes CDR1 SEHNR and CDR2 FQNEAQ (reference sequence). CDR3 in DNA: TGTGCCGGCGGGGCTTCCTACAATGAGCAGTTCTTC. Translation gives CAGGASYNEQFF.

This chain uses TRBV29-1 with TRBJ2-3; weak D call: TRBD2 (6 bases). The germline CDR1 and CDR2 sequences are SQVTM and ANQGSEA. Trimming took off 7 bases at V and 6 bases at J, with 23 bases between the two ends. CDR3 length: 15 amino acids. The CDR3 coding sequence is TGCAGCGCCCGCGTACGGGACTTGAGACGGGATACGCAGTATTTT. Its translation: CSARVRDLRRDTQYF.

This sequence joins TRBV2 and TRBJ2-1; TRBD2 agrees at 9 bases. The J segment lost 1 base and the V segment lost 3 bases, leaving 7 bases of the junction unmatched. The CDR3 sequence is 17 residues long. Germline V gene sequence: CDR1 SNHLY, CDR2 FYNNEI. The CDR3 nucleotides are TGTGCCAGCAGTGATGGGGCTAGCGGGGCATCCTACAATGAGCAGTTCTTC. This translates into CASSDGASGASYNEQFF.

The sample holds a few counts of this clone. V is TRBV29-1 and J is TRBJ2-7, with TRBD1 as a possible D gene (6 bases). The germline gives CDR1 SQVTM, CDR2 ANQGSEA. Between the trimmed V and J ends, which lost 5 bases and 0 bases, there was a span of 8 bases. This CDR3 region has 12 residues. In nucleotides, the CDR3 is TGCAGCGTTTCGACAGGCTCCTACGAGCAGTACTTC. It is translated as CSVSTGSYEQYF.

The chain uses TRBV7-9 and TRBJ1-6, with no clear D. Germline loops: CDR1 SEHNR, CDR2 FQNEAQ (reference sequence). This CDR3 is built from 12 residues. V was shortened by 5 bases and J by 10 bases, with 9 bases between the two germline ends. The CDR3 nucleotides are TGTGCCAGCAGCCCTGGGAGGTCACCCCTCCACTTT. Its protein product is CASSPGRSPLHF.

This clone was seen a handful of times. The J gene is TRBJ1-4, the V gene TRBV6-1; D is perhaps TRBD1 (5 bases). V lost 2 bases and J lost 4, with 14 bases in between. The CDR3 length is 16 residues. In germline, CDR1 is MNHNS, CDR2 SASEGT. The DNA for the CDR3 is TGTGCCAGCAGTGAACTAGTCGGGGGAATTAATGAAAAACTGTTTTTT. It specifies CASSELVGGINEKLFF.

DNA for the CDR3: TGTGCCAGCAGTACCTGGGGGCCCTCCACTGAAGCTTTCTTT. Translated: CASSTWGPSTEAFF. The J gene is TRBJ1-1, the V gene TRBV27, with a tentative D call TRBD1 (6 bases). The V gene lost 5 bases and the J gene lost 4 bases, with 14 bases spanning the gap. Germline V lookup: CDR1 MNHEY, CDR2 SMNVEV (reference sequence). This CDR3 contains 14 residues.

The chain has TRBV9 and TRBJ2-5; 11 positions agree with TRBD2. The germline V gene encodes CDR1 SGDLS and CDR2 YYNGEE. The CDR3 consists of 16 residues. Germline trimming cut 4 bases from V and 1 base from J; bases unmatched to any gene: 6. In DNA form, the CDR3 reads TGTGCCAGCAGCACAGGGACTAGCGGAACCCAAGAGACCCAGTACTTC. Encoded protein: CASSTGTSGTQETQYF.

The V gene is TRBV7-9, the J gene TRBJ2-6; D is uncertain. The CDR3 has 17 residues. Trimming cost V 5 bases and J 3 bases, with 17 bases left between them. In germline, CDR1 is SEHNR, CDR2 FQNEAQ (reference sequence). CDR3 nucleotide sequence: TGTGCCAGCAGCCGCGGACCCGTGGCGATTGGGGCCAACGTCCTGACTTTC. Translation gives CASSRGPVAIGANVLTF.

J is TRBJ1-1 and V is TRBV5-1; 8 bases agree with TRBD1. The CDR3 loop spans 12 amino acids. Germline trimming cut 0 bases from V and 8 bases from J; bases unmatched to any gene: 0. Germline V lookup: CDR1 SGHRS, CDR2 YFSETQ. CDR3 nucleotides: TGCGCCAGCAGCTTGGACAGGGGGGAAGCTTTCTTT. Translation: CASSLDRGEAFF.

This clone was counted between two and nine times. The J gene is TRBJ2-4, the V gene TRBV9; 12 nucleotides line up with TRBD1. With V trimmed by 4 bases and J by 9 bases, 8 bases remained unmatched. This CDR3 comprises 15 residues. CDR1 is SGDLS and CDR2 is YYNGEE in the germline V gene. The CDR3 spells CASSPGTGGGSIQYF. Here the CDR3 DNA reads TGTGCCAGCAGCCCCGGGACAGGGGGCGGGAGCATTCAGTACTTC.

This clone showed up just once. Distinct nucleotide sequences in the sample also encode this CDR3. The chain uses TRBV7-9 and TRBJ2-5; no firm D call. CDR3 size: 13 residues. V lost 2 bases and J 1 base, leaving 5 bases between the germline ends. CDR1 is SEHNR and CDR2 is FQNEAQ in the germline V gene (reference sequence). CDR3 sequence: CASSLPSQETQYF. CDR3 in DNA: TGTGCCAGCAGCTTACCCAGCCAAGAGACCCAGTACTTC.

This clone was seen a handful of times. V gene TRBV25-1 combines with J gene TRBJ1-2, with unresolved D. Germline CDR1 and CDR2: MGHDK and SYGVNS. The CDR3 totals 17 residues. V lost 0 bases, J lost 0 bases, and 14 bases lay in between. The DNA of the CDR3 is TGTGCCAGCAGTGAATATAAGAACAGCCCCGCTAACTATGGCTACACCTTC. Protein product: CASSEYKNSPANYGYTF.

The chain combines TRBV25-1 with TRBJ2-5; 7 bases agree with TRBD1. Germline V CDR1 and CDR2: MGHDK, SYGVNS. The CDR3 totals 13 residues. V was pared by 4 bases and J by 5 bases, with 4 bases of the junction left unmatched. In nucleotides, the CDR3 is TGTGCCAGCAGTGGAGACAGGGTTGAGACCCAGTACTTC. Encoded protein: CASSGDRVETQYF.

This clone showed up just a few times. The chain joins TRBV7-9 to TRBJ1-6; no clear D. V was trimmed by 1 base and J by 10 bases, leaving 5 bases between them. Per germline, CDR1 SEHNR and CDR2 FQNEAQ (reference sequence). The CDR3 has 12 residues. CDR3 coding DNA: TGTGCCAGCAGCTTAGATAGGTCACCCCTCCACTTT. Translating it yields CASSLDRSPLHF.

This clone was recorded a few times. The V gene is TRBV9, the J gene TRBJ1-4; 7 nucleotides line up with TRBD1. Germline CDR1 reads SGDLS; CDR2 reads YYNGEE. The CDR3 sequence is 15 residues long. Unmatched junction bases numbered 3, after V lost 4 bases and J lost 0 bases. CDR3 amino acids: CASSQGQSTNEKLFF. In nucleotides, the CDR3 is TGTGCCAGCAGCCAGGGACAGTCAACTAATGAAAAACTGTTTTTT.